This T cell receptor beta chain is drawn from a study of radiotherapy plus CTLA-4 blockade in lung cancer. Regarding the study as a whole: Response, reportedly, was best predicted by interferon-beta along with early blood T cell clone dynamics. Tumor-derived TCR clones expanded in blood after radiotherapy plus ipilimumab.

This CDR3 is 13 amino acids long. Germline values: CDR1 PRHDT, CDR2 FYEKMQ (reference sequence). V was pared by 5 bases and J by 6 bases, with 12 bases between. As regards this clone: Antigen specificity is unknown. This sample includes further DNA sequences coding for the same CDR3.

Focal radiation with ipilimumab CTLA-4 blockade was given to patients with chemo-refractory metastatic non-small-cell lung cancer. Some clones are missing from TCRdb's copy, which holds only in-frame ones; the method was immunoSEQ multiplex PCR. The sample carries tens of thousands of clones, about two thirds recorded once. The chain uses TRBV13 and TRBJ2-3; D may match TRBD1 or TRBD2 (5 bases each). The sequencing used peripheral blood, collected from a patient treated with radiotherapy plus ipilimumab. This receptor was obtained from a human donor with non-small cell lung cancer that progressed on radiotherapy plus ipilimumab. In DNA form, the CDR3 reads TGTGCCAGCAGCGGAAGTGGGGGTGATACGCAGTATTTT. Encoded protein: CASSGSGGDTQYF.